The source of this T cell receptor (beta chain) is a study of T-cell reconstitution after alpha-beta-depleted transplantation in children. Broader study findings: Several patients had high TCRbeta diversity at day 60; it came from surviving recipient T cells and thymic progenitors. At one year after transplant, newly produced T cells mostly accounted for T-cell counts and diversity. Several hundred expanded graft clones reportedly gave rise to the alpha-beta T cells present about two months after transplant.

This clonotype was counted only a few times. The antigen remains unidentified. The CDR3 runs to 14 residues. Trimming removed 4 bases at V and 3 bases at J, with 11 bases between. CDR1 is SGHRS and CDR2 is YFSETQ in the germline V gene. For TCRbeta, the library was prepared with unique molecular identifiers. TCRdb analysed the PCR reads with MiXCR anew, one entry per CDR3 protein. The sample contains more than 200,000 distinct CDR3 sequences, over 15% of which appear only once. The receptor comes from a male patient aged 2-10 years who had a stem cell transplant for acute lymphoblastic leukemia, so the T cells may come from the graft donor. The starting material was PBMCs, mostly from graft donor cells, obtained 360 days after TCRalphabeta/CD19-depleted stem cell transplant. The chain couples TRBV5-1 to TRBJ2-4, with a weak D call TRBD1 (5 bases). CDR3 residues: CASSMETVKNIQYF. CDR3 nucleotide sequence: TGCGCCAGCAGCATGGAGACAGTCAAAAACATTCAGTACTTC. The full variable domain, completed using reference TRBV5-1 and TRBJ2-4, is KAGVTQTPRYLIKTRGQQVTLSCSPISGHRSVSWYQQTPGQGLQFLFEYFSETQRNKGNFPGRFSGRQFSNSRSEMNVSTLELGDSALYLCASSMETVKNIQYFGAGTRLSVL.